One sample yielded the 21 T cell receptor beta chains listed below, sequenced in a study of blood T cell repertoires in COVID-19. Using immunoSEQ multiplex PCR, the repertoire was profiled, and TCRdb retains in-frame clones only, with some absent. The repertoire includes roughly 420,000 clones, approximately 87% of them detected once, and over 0.9% sits in the top ten. The sequencing input was PBMCs or T cells enriched from blood (not recorded which). The receptors originated from a woman aged 30 to 39 with acute COVID-19.

The rearrangement joins TRBV6-5 to TRBJ1-1, with D possibly TRBD1 on 5 matching bases. The CDR3 totals 14 residues. V lost 4 bases and J 10 bases, leaving 19 bases between the germline ends. Per germline, CDR1 MNHEY and CDR2 SVGAGI. The CDR3 DNA reads TGTGCCAGCAGTTCCCCCGGCCCAGGGAGGATAGCTTTCTTT. Protein sequence: CASSSPGPGRIAFF.

The rearrangement joins TRBV24-1 to TRBJ1-5; 7 positions match TRBD1. The CDR3 has 13 amino acids. The J segment lost 3 bases and the V segment lost 7 bases, leaving 2 bases of the junction unmatched. Germline V gene lookup returns CDR1 KGHDR and CDR2 SFDVKD. The CDR3 sequence: CATRGQFNQPQHF. The CDR3 nucleotides read TGTGCCACCAGGGGACAGTTCAATCAGCCCCAGCATTTT.

The chain combines TRBV29-1 with TRBJ1-3, with TRBD1 as a possible D gene (5 bases). V lost 4 bases and J lost 2, with 6 bases in between. CDR1 and CDR2 (germline): SQVTM, ANQGSEA. There are 12 residues in the CDR3. The CDR3 DNA reads TGCAGCGTTGGACAGCCTGGAAACACCATATATTTT. Residues: CSVGQPGNTIYF.

The chain is built from TRBV7-2 and TRBJ1-1; 9 bases fit TRBD1. Germline V gene sequence: CDR1 SGHTA, CDR2 FQGNSA. The ends lost 6 bases at V and 6 bases at J; junction bases unmatched: 8. The CDR3 runs 14 residues. This CDR3 is CASRKTGGAAEAFF. The DNA of the CDR3 is TGTGCCAGCAGGAAAACAGGGGGCGCGGCTGAAGCTTTCTTT. The full variable domain, completed using reference TRBV7-2 and TRBJ1-1, is GAGVSQSPSNKVTEKGKDVELRCDPISGHTALYWYRQSLGQGLEFLIYFQGNSAPDKSGLPSDRFSAERTGGSVSTLTIQRTQQEDSAVYLCASRKTGGAAEAFFGQGTRLTVV.

The chain uses TRBV19 and TRBJ2-6, with TRBD1 matching over 8 bases. With V trimmed by 5 bases and J by 0 bases, 6 bases remained unmatched. Germline V gene lookup returns CDR1 LNHDA and CDR2 SQIVND (reference sequence). The CDR3 runs 17 residues. The CDR3 region has the DNA TGTGCCAGTAGTCCCCGGGACAGGTCCTCTGGGGCCAACGTCCTGACTTTC. It codes for CASSPRDRSSGANVLTF.

In the case of this clone: The same CDR3 arises from other DNA sequences in this sample as well. J is TRBJ2-1 and V is TRBV9, with 9 bases fitting TRBD2. CDR3 length: 15 amino acids. In germline, CDR1 is SGDLS, CDR2 YYNGEE. The trim removed 2 bases at V and 4 bases at J, leaving 4 bases unmatched. The DNA of the CDR3 is TGTGCCAGCAGCGTCAGCGGGGGGCCTTACAATGAGCAGTTCTTC. It yields the protein CASSVSGGPYNEQFF.

This clone has a single count. V usage is TRBV7-8 and J usage is TRBJ1-3, with TRBD1 as a possible D gene (5 bases). V was shortened by 4 bases and J by 0 bases, with 13 bases between the two germline ends. CDR3 length: 16 residues. Germline V gene data show CDR1 as SGHVS and CDR2 as FQNEAQ. DNA of the CDR3: TGTGCCAGCAGCTCCACCCCAGGGTTCTCTGGAAACACCATATATTTT. This encodes CASSSTPGFSGNTIYF.

The chain has TRBV7-3 and TRBJ2-6; D perhaps matches TRBD1 (5 bases). Deletions cut 4 bases from V and 0 bases from J, with 10 bases between. The CDR3 loop spans 16 amino acids. CDR1 SGHTA and CDR2 FQGTGA come from the germline V gene. The CDR3 coding sequence is TGTGCCAGCAGCTCGCCAGGGATCTCTGGGGCCAACGTCCTGACTTTC. It codes for CASSSPGISGANVLTF.

The chain joins TRBV12-3 or TRBV12-4 to TRBJ1-1, with D perhaps TRBD1 (5 bases). There are 11 residues in the CDR3. V lost 6 bases, J lost 7 bases, and 9 bases lay in between. CDR3 DNA: TGTGCCAGCAGGGGGGGTTTTGAAGCTTTCTTT. Amino acids: CASRGGFEAFF.

The chain is built from TRBV6-1 and TRBJ1-2, with TRBD1 as a possible D gene (6 bases). Germline V gives CDR1 MNHNS, CDR2 SASEGT. V lost 3 bases to trimming and J lost 7 bases, with 12 bases between them. The CDR3 length is 13 residues. CDR3 coding DNA: TGTGCCAGCAGTGATACGGACAGAGGTGGCTACACCTTC. It encodes CASSDTDRGGYTF.

The rearrangement links TRBV3-1 (or the pseudogene TRBV3-2) to TRBJ2-1; 10 bases agree with TRBD2. CDR3 length: 16 amino acids. Losses at the gene ends were 4 bases for V and 8 bases for J; bases not matched to a gene: 11. Germline V CDR1 and CDR2: LGHDT, YNNKEL (reference sequence). The CDR3 region has the DNA TGTGCCAGCAGCCTAAGGGAGCGGGGGGGCCTAGATGAGCAGTTCTTC. Translating gives CASSLRERGGLDEQFF.

The rearrangement joins TRBV7-2 to TRBJ1-3, with no clear D. The CDR3 has 15 amino acids. V dropped 1 base and J dropped 1 base, with 8 bases sitting between them. Germline-derived CDR1 and CDR2 are SGHTA and FQGNSA. In DNA form, the CDR3 reads TGTGCCAGCAGCTTAGAGGGAGTTTCTGGAAACACCATATATTTT. It translates to CASSLEGVSGNTIYF.

The rearrangement joins TRBV19 to TRBJ1-2; D remains ambiguous. V was shortened by 6 bases and J by 2 bases, with 7 bases between the two germline ends. Germline lookup yields CDR1 LNHDA and CDR2 SQIVND (reference sequence). This CDR3 is built from 12 residues. DNA of the CDR3: TGTGCCAGTAGGGGAGGGAACTATGGCTACACCTTC. Translating it yields CASRGGNYGYTF.

The J gene is TRBJ2-7, the V gene TRBV3-1 (or the pseudogene TRBV3-2); TRBD1 matches 7 bases. The CDR3 is made up of 14 amino acids. V lost 5 bases to trimming and J lost 5 bases; unmatched junction nucleotides: 9. The germline V gene encodes CDR1 LGHDT and CDR2 YNNKEL (reference sequence). In DNA, the CDR3 is TGTGCCAGCAGCTTCCGACAGGGTGGGCACGAGCAGTACTTC. Residues: CASSFRQGGHEQYF.

This rearrangement joins TRBV5-1 to TRBJ1-2; maybe TRBD1 (6 bases). Germline lookup yields CDR1 SGHRS and CDR2 YFSETQ. This CDR3 region has 15 residues. V lost 5 bases, J lost 3 bases, and 17 bases lay in between. CDR3 coding DNA: TGCGCCAGCAGGCCGACGACAGGCCGGGACTATGGCTACACCTTC. Its protein product is CASRPTTGRDYGYTF.

The chain joins TRBV5-1 to TRBJ1-5, with 7 positions matching TRBD1. This CDR3 spans 14 amino acids. Germline V gene lookup returns CDR1 SGHRS and CDR2 YFSETQ. The trim removed 5 bases at V and 8 bases at J, leaving 10 bases unmatched. The CDR3 here is CASRLTGDAEPQHF. CDR3 DNA: TGCGCCAGCAGGTTAACAGGGGATGCGGAGCCCCAGCATTTT.

The chain has TRBV5-1 and TRBJ2-1; no reliable D call. V gave up 3 bases and J gave up 0 bases, with 22 bases separating them. Germline V gene lookup returns CDR1 SGHRS and CDR2 YFSETQ. The CDR3 has 19 amino acids. CDR3 nucleotides: TGCGCCAGCAGCTCCGCCAGAAGGAAAGTGGCGGTCTCCTACAATGAGCAGTTCTTC. This sequence encodes CASSSARRKVAVSYNEQFF.

The V and J genes are TRBV4-1 and TRBJ1-5; 11 positions match TRBD1. Germline V gene data show CDR1 as MGHRA and CDR2 as YSYEKL. J lost 4 bases, V lost 6 bases, and 14 bases had no gene match. CDR3 length: 18 residues. Here the CDR3 DNA reads TGCGCCAGCAGTCGGACAGGGGGCTTTCAATATTCAAATCAGCCCCAGCATTTT. Translating it yields CASSRTGGFQYSNQPQHF.

The chain joins TRBV11-3 to TRBJ2-2; 7 nucleotides agree with TRBD2. The V gene end was trimmed by 8 bases and the J gene end by 2 bases; junction bases not matched to a gene: 5. Germline CDR1 SGHNT, CDR2 YENEEA. The CDR3 consists of 14 residues. The CDR3 coding sequence is TGTGCCAGCGGGCGCGGGGGTAACACCGGGGAGCTGTTTTTT. It yields the protein CASGRGGNTGELFF.

This clone has a handful of counts. The CDR3 region is CASRQYTGELFF. For the CDR3, the DNA is TGCGCCAGCAGGCAGTACACCGGGGAGCTGTTTTTT. V and J are TRBV5-1 and TRBJ2-2; D not resolved. The germline CDR1 and CDR2 sequences are SGHRS and YFSETQ. V was trimmed by 5 bases and J by 3 bases, leaving 5 bases between them. The CDR3 is 12 residues long.

The chain carries TRBV3-1 (or the pseudogene TRBV3-2) and TRBJ2-1; 7 bases align to TRBD2. Trimming cost V 3 bases and J 12 bases; bases outside gene matches: 14. CDR3 length: 15 residues. Germline CDR1 reads LGHDT; CDR2 reads YNNKEL (reference sequence). The CDR3 region has the DNA TGTGCCAGCAGCCAGAACCTAGCGAGGGCGGGGGTGCAGTTCTTC. It is translated as CASSQNLARAGVQFF.